Each of the 17 T cell receptor beta chains below was sequenced from the same sample in a study of blood T cell repertoires in COVID-19. Generated by immunoSEQ multiplex PCR, the TCRdb table keeps only in-frame clones and is missing some. The sample lists around 620,000 clones, 90% occurring once. Sequenced input: peripheral blood. The receptor set was obtained from a woman under 30 with acute or convalescent COVID-19.

The V call is TRBV27, the J call TRBJ1-6; possible D gene TRBD1, 5 bases. Trimming took off 6 bases at V and 12 bases at J, with 21 bases between the two ends. Germline V CDR1 and CDR2: MNHEY, SMNVEV (reference sequence). The CDR3 runs 15 residues. The CDR3 reads CASSNGTPEIGPLHF. CDR3 nucleotide sequence: TGTGCCAGCAGCAACGGGACTCCCGAAATAGGACCCCTCCACTTT.

This chain uses TRBV4-2 with TRBJ1-1; D remains unclear. The CDR3 runs 15 residues. The V end lost 1 base, the J end lost 6 bases, and 15 bases lay between the germline ends. The germline V gene has CDR1 LGHNA and CDR2 YNFKEQ. The CDR3 sequence is CASSQVTGGKAEAFF. CDR3 nucleotides: TGTGCCAGCAGCCAAGTGACGGGCGGGAAGGCTGAAGCTTTCTTT.

This chain uses TRBV5-1 with TRBJ2-2, with 8 nucleotides matching TRBD1. Losses at the gene ends were 0 bases for V and 5 bases for J; bases not matched to a gene: 3. Germline CDR1 reads SGHRS; CDR2 reads YFSETQ. The CDR3 contains 15 residues. CDR3 nucleotide sequence: TGCGCCAGCAGCTTGGTCAGGGGGCTAACCGGGGAGCTGTTTTTT. Its translation: CASSLVRGLTGELFF.

To note about this clone: Additional DNA sequences in this sample encode the identical CDR3. The chain employs TRBV19 and TRBJ1-2; D is perhaps TRBD1 (5 bases). The CDR3 totals 13 residues. The V and J ends lost 3 bases and 3 bases respectively, with 8 bases between them. The germline gives CDR1 LNHDA, CDR2 SQIVND (reference sequence). The DNA for the CDR3 is TGTGCCAGTAGTATTGGGGGGGACTATGGCTACACCTTC. It yields the protein CASSIGGDYGYTF.

J is TRBJ2-6 and V is TRBV28; D not resolved. Trimming left V 6 bases short and J 0 bases short, with 12 bases between. The germline V gene has CDR1 MDHEN and CDR2 SYDVKM. The CDR3 runs to 16 residues. CDR3 loop: CASRPASGSGANVLTF. As DNA, the CDR3 is TGTGCCAGCAGGCCTGCCTCGGGCTCTGGGGCCAACGTCCTGACTTTC.

This chain uses TRBV11-2 with TRBJ1-1, with 7 bases that match TRBD1. With 3 bases clipped from V and 6 bases from J, the junction kept 7 bases outside the gene matches. Germline V lookup: CDR1 SGHAT, CDR2 FQNNGV. The CDR3 length is 14 residues. CDR3 bases: TGTGCCAGCAGCTTTAGACAGGGTAGGGCTGAAGCTTTCTTT. Protein: CASSFRQGRAEAFF. Together with reference TRBV11-2 and TRBJ1-1, the CDR3 gives the full variable domain: EAGVAQSPRYKIIEKRQSVAFWCNPISGHATLYWYQQILGQGPKLLIQFQNNGVVDDSQLPKDRFSAERLKGVDSTLKIQPAKLEDSAVYLCASSFRQGRAEAFFGQGTRLTVV.

This chain connects TRBV24-1 to TRBJ1-4; no clear D gene. The CDR3 runs 13 residues. Trimming took 3 bases from V and 4 from J, leaving 5 bases between them. The germline gives CDR1 KGHDR, CDR2 SFDVKD. This CDR3 is CATSDVFNEKLFF. The CDR3 nucleotides read TGTGCCACCAGTGATGTCTTTAATGAAAAACTGTTTTTT.

V is TRBV6-5 and J is TRBJ2-7; 8 nucleotides agree with TRBD1. The junction had 8 bases not matched to a gene; V was cut back by 5 bases and J by 5 bases. CDR1 is MNHEY, CDR2 SVGAGI, per germline. The CDR3 extends over 14 amino acids. The CDR3 DNA is TGTGCCAGCAGTCTAATCCAGGGGGCAAACGAGCAGTACTTC. It encodes CASSLIQGANEQYF.

DNA for the CDR3: TGTGCCAGCAGCCCCGGGGTGGGGATGAACACTGAAGCTTTCTTT. It translates to CASSPGVGMNTEAFF. This chain joins TRBV5-5 and TRBJ1-1, with D unclear. V lost 4 bases and J lost 0, with 13 bases in between. The CDR3 runs 15 residues. Germline-derived CDR1 and CDR2 are SGHKS and YYEKEE (reference sequence).

This clone has only a few counts. The J gene is TRBJ1-2, the V gene TRBV5-6, with 8 nucleotides matching TRBD1. Per germline, CDR1 SGHDT and CDR2 YYEEEE. J lost 3 bases, V lost 4 bases, and 14 bases had no gene match. This CDR3 has 17 amino acids. DNA of the CDR3: TGTGCCAGCAGCCCCGGACAGGGAAGATTTGAAGACTATGGCTACACCTTC. Amino acid sequence: CASSPGQGRFEDYGYTF.

The rearrangement joins TRBV2 to TRBJ2-1; 7 bases match TRBD2. The CDR3 is 14 amino acids. V lost 7 bases to trimming and J lost 0 bases; unmatched junction nucleotides: 3. CDR1 and CDR2 from the germline V gene are SNHLY and FYNNEI. The CDR3 region has the DNA TGTGCCAGCATGCGGGGGATCTCCTACAATGAGCAGTTCTTC. Its translation is CASMRGISYNEQFF.

The J gene is TRBJ1-1, the V gene TRBV2; 8 positions agree with TRBD1. Germline CDR1 reads SNHLY; CDR2 reads FYNNEI. This CDR3 has 13 amino acids. V lost 8 bases to trimming and J lost 2 bases; unmatched junction nucleotides: 4. CDR3 in amino acids: CASEGQANTEAFF. CDR3 DNA: TGTGCCAGCGAGGGACAGGCTAACACTGAAGCTTTCTTT. The variable domain in full, with the rest retrieved from reference TRBV2 and TRBJ1-1, is EPEVTQTPSHQVTQMGQEVILRCVPISNHLYFYWYRQILGQKVEFLVSFYNNEISEKSEIFDDQFSVERPDGSNFTLKIRSTKLEDSAMYFCASEGQANTEAFFGQGTRLTVV.

CDR3 DNA sequence: TGTGCCAGCAGCTTAAACAGCTACGAGCAGTACTTC. Its protein product is CASSLNSYEQYF. The chain links TRBV7-3 to TRBJ2-7; no definite D call. Germline CDR1 reads SGHTA; CDR2 reads FQGTGA. This CDR3 region has 12 residues. With 1 base removed from V and 3 bases from J, the gap between germline ends came to 4 bases.

The chain carries TRBV5-1 and TRBJ1-4; possibly TRBD1 for D (5 bases). Deletions cut 1 base from V and 8 bases from J, with 12 bases between. The CDR3 sequence is 14 residues long. CDR1 and CDR2 from the germline V gene are SGHRS and YFSETQ. CDR3 sequence reads: CASSLRGLGEKLFF. The DNA for the CDR3 is TGCGCCAGCAGCTTGAGGGGTTTAGGCGAAAAACTGTTTTTT.

The chain is built from TRBV6-5 and TRBJ1-5, with 11 nucleotides matching TRBD1. The J segment lost 1 base and the V segment lost 8 bases, leaving 4 bases of the junction unmatched. The CDR3 is 15 amino acids. Germline assignment: CDR1 MNHEY and CDR2 SVGAGI. CDR3 sequence reads: CASWTGGRSNQPQHF. The CDR3 DNA sequence: TGTGCCAGCTGGACAGGGGGCCGCAGCAATCAGCCCCAGCATTTT.

The V and J genes are TRBV4-3 and TRBJ2-7, with D possibly matching TRBD2 (5 bases). This CDR3 is 12 amino acids long. Trimming left V 3 bases short and J 6 bases short, with 9 bases between. From germline, CDR1 is LGHNA and CDR2 YSLEER. CDR3 residues: CASSHGGGEQYF. The CDR3 DNA sequence: TGCGCCAGCAGCCATGGAGGCGGCGAGCAGTACTTC.

In its sample, this clone was seen once. J is TRBJ1-2 and V is TRBV7-8; 7 positions match TRBD1. Trimming cost V 7 bases and J 4 bases; bases outside gene matches: 9. Germline loops: CDR1 SGHVS, CDR2 FQNEAQ. The CDR3 is made up of 14 amino acids. In nucleotides, the CDR3 is TGTGCCAGCACCCAGAGGGGGCTGGGCTATGGCTACACCTTC. This gives the protein CASTQRGLGYGYTF.